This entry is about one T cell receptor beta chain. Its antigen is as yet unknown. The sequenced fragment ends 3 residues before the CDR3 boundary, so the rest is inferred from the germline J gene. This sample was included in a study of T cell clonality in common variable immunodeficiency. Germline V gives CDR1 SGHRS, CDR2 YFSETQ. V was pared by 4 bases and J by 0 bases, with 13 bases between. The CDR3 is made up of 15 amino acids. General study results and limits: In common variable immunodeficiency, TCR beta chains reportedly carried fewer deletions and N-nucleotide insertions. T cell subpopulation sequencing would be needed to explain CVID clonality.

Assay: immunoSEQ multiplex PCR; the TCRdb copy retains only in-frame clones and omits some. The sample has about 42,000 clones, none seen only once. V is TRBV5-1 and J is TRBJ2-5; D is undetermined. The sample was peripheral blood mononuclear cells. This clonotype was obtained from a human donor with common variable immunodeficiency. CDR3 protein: CASSRMLANQETQYF. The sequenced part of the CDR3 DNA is TGCGCCAGCAGCCGTATGCTGGCAAACCAAGAGACC. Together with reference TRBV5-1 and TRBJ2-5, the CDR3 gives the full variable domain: KAGVTQTPRYLIKTRGQQVTLSCSPISGHRSVSWYQQTPGQGLQFLFEYFSETQRNKGNFPGRFSGRQFSNSRSEMNVSTLELGDSALYLCASSRMLANQETQYFGPGTRLLVL.